The 18 T cell receptor beta chains reported below all come from one sample, sequenced in a study of beta chain features in type 1 diabetes. cDNA synthesis used the whole RNA isolate, giving expressed TCRB sequences. Profiling relied on immunoSEQ multiplex PCR, and the TCRdb table lists in-frame clones only, not all of them. The data show under 300,000 clones, with 11% seen just once and over 0.015% held by the top ten. Findings and limits, study-wide: Among all four CD4+ subsets, Type 1 diabetes patients had TCRB CDR3s that were moderately but significantly shorter.

Their antigens remain unidentified. Source material: naive CD4+ T cells from blood. The origin of the receptors is a man aged 25 to 40 with type 1 diabetes.

This clone turned up a few times. The chain has TRBV28 and TRBJ2-7; TRBD1 matches at 9 bases. The germline V gene encodes CDR1 MDHEN and CDR2 SYDVKM. V was clipped by 4 bases and J by 7 bases; unmatched bases: 14. The CDR3 is 16 residues long. The CDR3 DNA follows: TGTGCCAGCAGTTCCCCCCCCCGGACAGGGGCGAGTGAGCAGTACTTC. It specifies CASSSPPRTGASEQYF.

This clone was observed a handful of times. The chain links TRBV11-2 to TRBJ1-2; possibly TRBD1 for D (5 bases). The CDR3 contains 16 residues. Looked up from germline, CDR1 is SGHAT and CDR2 is FQNNGV. Trimming took 5 bases from V and 1 from J, leaving 17 bases between them. CDR3 loop: CASSLLPAGINYGYTF. In nucleotides, the CDR3 is TGTGCCAGCAGCCTCCTCCCCGCAGGGATTAACTATGGCTACACCTTC. Using reference TRBV11-2 and TRBJ1-2 for the parts outside the CDR3, the full variable domain is EAGVAQSPRYKIIEKRQSVAFWCNPISGHATLYWYQQILGQGPKLLIQFQNNGVVDDSQLPKDRFSAERLKGVDSTLKIQPAKLEDSAVYLCASSLLPAGINYGYTFGSGTRLTVV.

CDR3 loop: CASSLTSGGAYEQYF. The CDR3 nucleotides read TGTGCCAGCAGCTTAACTAGCGGGGGGGCCTACGAGCAGTACTTC. The chain carries TRBV27 and TRBJ2-7; 13 bases match TRBD2. The length of the CDR3 is 15 residues. Trimming cost V 6 bases and J 2 bases; bases outside gene matches: 4. Germline V gives CDR1 MNHEY, CDR2 SMNVEV (reference sequence).

V is TRBV2 and J is TRBJ2-3; no clear D. V was pared by 6 bases and J by 3 bases, with 4 bases between. This CDR3 has 11 residues. CDR1 is SNHLY, CDR2 FYNNEI, per germline. CDR3 in DNA: TGTGCCAGCAGAGAGACAGATACGCAGTATTTT. Translating gives CASRETDTQYF.

The V and J genes are TRBV15 and TRBJ2-5; the D gene is possibly TRBD1 (6 bases). This CDR3 spans 16 amino acids. The germline V and J ends were trimmed by 2 bases and 5 bases, with 18 bases remaining between them. Germline CDR1 reads LNHNV; CDR2 reads YYDKDF (reference sequence). In DNA, the CDR3 is TGTGCCACCAGCAGAAATCTGAGGGGGAGAAGGGAGACCCAGTACTTC. This translates into CATSRNLRGRRETQYF.

The gene calls are TRBV5-4 and TRBJ2-3; D ambiguous. The germline V gene encodes CDR1 SGHNT and CDR2 YYREEE (reference sequence). The CDR3 contains 16 residues. The ends were cut back, 4 bases at V and 2 bases at J, with 17 bases in the middle. CDR3 nucleotides: TGTGCCAGCAGCGACTCCGCGAGGAGCGCCACAGATACGCAGTATTTT. This codes for CASSDSARSATDTQYF.

This clone was seen only a few times. CDR3 sequence: CASSSTKTGETQYF. DNA for the CDR3: TGTGCCAGCAGCTCCACCAAGACGGGTGAGACCCAGTACTTC. This chain links TRBV13 with TRBJ2-5; no clear D. The CDR3 has 14 residues. CDR1 PRHDT and CDR2 FYEKMQ come from the germline V gene (reference sequence). V lost 4 bases and J lost 5, with 14 bases in between.

V gene TRBV2 combines with J gene TRBJ2-2; 15 nucleotides match TRBD2. Germline CDR1 is SNHLY and CDR2 is FYNNEI. The ends lost 8 bases at V and 5 bases at J; junction bases unmatched: 6. This CDR3 is built from 16 residues. CDR3 protein: CASAGLAGGRTGELFF. The CDR3 region has the DNA TGTGCCAGCGCCGGACTAGCGGGGGGGAGGACCGGGGAGCTGTTTTTT. Full variable domain (rest looked up from reference TRBV2 and TRBJ2-2): EPEVTQTPSHQVTQMGQEVILRCVPISNHLYFYWYRQILGQKVEFLVSFYNNEISEKSEIFDDQFSVERPDGSNFTLKIRSTKLEDSAMYFCASAGLAGGRTGELFFGEGSRLTVL.

The sample holds a few counts of this clone. The CDR3 DNA follows: TGTGCCAGCACCCCCTCCGGGACTCGAACCTACGAGCAGTACTTC. This gives the protein CASTPSGTRTYEQYF. The genes are TRBV27 and TRBJ2-7; maybe TRBD2 (6 bases). The CDR3 consists of 15 residues. Germline lookup yields CDR1 MNHEY and CDR2 SMNVEV (reference sequence). Deletions cut 7 bases from V and 2 bases from J, with 18 bases between.

V and J are TRBV7-3 and TRBJ2-3; D might be TRBD1 (6 bases). V was clipped by 5 bases and J by 2 bases, with 11 bases between them. Germline CDR1 reads SGHTA; CDR2 reads FQGTGA. The length of the CDR3 is 14 residues. In DNA, the CDR3 is TGTGCCAGCAGCCCGGGACAATCCACAGATACGCAGTATTTT. It encodes CASSPGQSTDTQYF.

This clone was detected a few times. The V gene is TRBV7-9, the J gene TRBJ2-2; D might be TRBD1 (6 bases). CDR1 and CDR2 (germline): SEHNR, FQNEAQ (reference sequence). Trimming removed 5 bases from V and 1 base from J, with 11 bases in between. This CDR3 has 15 residues. The CDR3 is CASSQGQLNTGELFF. Written as DNA, the CDR3 is TGTGCCAGCAGCCAAGGACAGCTGAACACCGGGGAGCTGTTTTTT.

The chain is built from TRBV6-5 and TRBJ2-1; 9 bases agree with TRBD2. V was pared by 6 bases and J by 10 bases, with 4 bases of the junction left unmatched. In germline, CDR1 is MNHEY, CDR2 SVGAGI. The CDR3 contains 12 residues. The CDR3 spells CASRDLAGEQFF. The CDR3 bases are TGTGCCAGCAGAGATCTAGCGGGGGAGCAGTTCTTC.

This clone was observed a handful of times. The V and J genes are TRBV19 and TRBJ2-3; 12 bases are a match to TRBD1. With 3 bases clipped from V and 4 bases from J, the junction kept 2 bases outside the gene matches. The length of the CDR3 is 15 residues. Per the germline V gene, CDR1 is LNHDA and CDR2 is SQIVND (reference sequence). As DNA, the CDR3 is TGTGCCAGTAGTATTGGGACAGGGGGCGCAGATACGCAGTATTTT. Residues: CASSIGTGGADTQYF.

The chain carries TRBV18 and TRBJ2-5; a possible D gene is TRBD1 (5 bases). Germline V gene lookup returns CDR1 KGHSH and CDR2 LQKENI. Trimming took 5 bases from V and 2 from J, leaving 15 bases between them. The CDR3 covers 15 residues. This chain's CDR3 is CASSTIKGQQETQYF. DNA for the CDR3: TGTGCCAGCTCAACGATCAAGGGGCAGCAAGAGACCCAGTACTTC. The variable domain in full, with the rest retrieved from reference TRBV18 and TRBJ2-5, is NAGVMQNPRHLVRRRGQEARLRCSPMKGHSHVYWYRQLPEEGLKFMVYLQKENIIDESGMPKERFSAEFPKEGPSILRIQQVVRGDSAAYFCASSTIKGQQETQYFGPGTRLLVL.

The chain employs TRBV5-4 and TRBJ1-1; a possible D gene is TRBD1 (5 bases). Looked up from germline, CDR1 is SGHNT and CDR2 is YYREEE (reference sequence). V shed 4 bases and J shed 1 base, with 11 bases lying between them. This CDR3 contains 14 residues. CDR3 loop: CASSGGARNTEAFF. The CDR3, as DNA: TGTGCCAGCAGCGGCGGGGCTCGGAACACTGAAGCTTTCTTT.

In its sample, this clone was seen a few times. The chain carries TRBV9 and TRBJ2-5, with TRBD2 identical over 8 bases. Looked up from germline, CDR1 is SGDLS and CDR2 is YYNGEE. The V segment lost 4 bases and the J segment 4 bases; nucleotides outside the gene matches: 12. CDR3 length equals 16 residues. The DNA of the CDR3 is TGTGCCAGCAGCACGCAAGCGAGCGGGAGTTTAGAGACCCAGTACTTC. Translated: CASSTQASGSLETQYF.

The rearrangement joins TRBV2 to TRBJ2-1; TRBD1 is a possible D gene (7 bases). The germline V and J ends were trimmed by 3 bases and 10 bases, with 16 bases remaining between them. The CDR3 runs to 14 residues. Germline loops: CDR1 SNHLY, CDR2 FYNNEI. CDR3 sequence: CASSDRAGGREQFF. The CDR3 DNA follows: TGTGCCAGCAGTGACCGGGCAGGGGGGAGGGAGCAGTTCTTC.

This clone was counted between two and nine times. CDR3: CASSSPGAIYNEQFF. In nucleotides, the CDR3 is TGTGCCAGCAGTTCCCCTGGGGCAATATACAATGAGCAGTTCTTC. The chain links TRBV28 to TRBJ2-1; possible D gene TRBD1, 5 bases. V shed 4 bases and J shed 4 bases, with 14 bases lying between them. The CDR3 contains 15 residues. Looked up from germline, CDR1 is MDHEN and CDR2 is SYDVKM.